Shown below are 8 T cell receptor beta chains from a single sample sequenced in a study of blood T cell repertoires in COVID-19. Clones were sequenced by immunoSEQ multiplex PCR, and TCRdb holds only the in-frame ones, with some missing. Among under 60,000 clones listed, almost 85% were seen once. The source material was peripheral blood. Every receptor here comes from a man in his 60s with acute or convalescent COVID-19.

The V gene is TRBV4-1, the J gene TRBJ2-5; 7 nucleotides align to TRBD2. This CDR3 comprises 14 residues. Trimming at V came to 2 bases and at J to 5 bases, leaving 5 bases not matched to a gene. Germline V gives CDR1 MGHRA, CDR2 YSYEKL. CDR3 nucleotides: TGCGCCAGCAGCCAATGGGGGGGGGACGAGACCCAGTACTTC. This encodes CASSQWGGDETQYF.

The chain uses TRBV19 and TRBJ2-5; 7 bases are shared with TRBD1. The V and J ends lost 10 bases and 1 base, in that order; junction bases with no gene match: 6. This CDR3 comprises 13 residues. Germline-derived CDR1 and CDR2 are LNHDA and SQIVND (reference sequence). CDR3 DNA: TGTGCCACTTCTGGGACAGTCCAAGAGACCCAGTACTTC. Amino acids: CATSGTVQETQYF.

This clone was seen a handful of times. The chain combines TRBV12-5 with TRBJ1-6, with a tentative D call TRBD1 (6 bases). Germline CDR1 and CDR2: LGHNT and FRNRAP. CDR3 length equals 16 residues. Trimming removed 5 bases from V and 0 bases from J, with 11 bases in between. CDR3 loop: CASGVRDTSYNSPLHF. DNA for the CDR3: TGTGCTAGTGGTGTCCGGGACACCTCCTATAATTCACCCCTCCACTTT.

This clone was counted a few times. In nucleotides, the CDR3 is TGTGCCAGCAGCCCACGAGGTGGTCGGGAGAATGAGCAGTTCTTC. This sequence encodes CASSPRGGRENEQFF. The chain couples TRBV5-4 to TRBJ2-1; TRBD2 is a possible D gene (6 bases). The CDR3 extends over 15 amino acids. Trimming removed 4 bases from V and 7 bases from J, with 18 bases in between. Germline values: CDR1 SGHNT, CDR2 YYREEE (reference sequence).

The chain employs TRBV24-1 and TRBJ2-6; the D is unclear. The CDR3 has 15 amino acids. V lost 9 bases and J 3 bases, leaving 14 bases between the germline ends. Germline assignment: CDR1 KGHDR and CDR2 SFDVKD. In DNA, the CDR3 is TGTGCCACCTCGTCAGGTCCTATTGGGGCCAACGTCCTGACTTTC. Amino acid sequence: CATSSGPIGANVLTF.

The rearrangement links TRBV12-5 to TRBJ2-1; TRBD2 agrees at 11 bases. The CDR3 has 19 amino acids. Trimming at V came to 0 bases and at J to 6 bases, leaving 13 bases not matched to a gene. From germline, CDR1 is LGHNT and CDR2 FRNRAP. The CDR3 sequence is CASGLVHVAGGPVLNEQFF. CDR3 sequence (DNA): TGTGCTAGTGGTTTGGTACACGTAGCGGGGGGGCCAGTGCTCAATGAGCAGTTCTTC.

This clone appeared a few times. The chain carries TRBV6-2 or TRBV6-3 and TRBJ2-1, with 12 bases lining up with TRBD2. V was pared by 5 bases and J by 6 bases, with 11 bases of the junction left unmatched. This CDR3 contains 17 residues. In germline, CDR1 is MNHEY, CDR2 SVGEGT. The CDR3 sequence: CASSLRPSSGGANEQFF. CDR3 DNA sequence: TGTGCCAGCAGTCTTCGGCCCTCTAGCGGGGGGGCCAATGAGCAGTTCTTC.

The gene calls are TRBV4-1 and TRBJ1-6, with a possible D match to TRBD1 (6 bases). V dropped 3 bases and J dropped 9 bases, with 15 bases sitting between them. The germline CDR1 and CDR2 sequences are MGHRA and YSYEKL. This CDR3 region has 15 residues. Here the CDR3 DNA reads TGCGCCAGCAGCCACTCGCAGACAGGTCTTTCACCCCTCCACTTT. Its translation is CASSHSQTGLSPLHF.